This T cell receptor beta chain was obtained from a study of vaccination and CD4 T cells after COVID-19. The treatment here: roughly ten-day PBMC culture with coronavirus spike peptide pools or control peptides (ViraFEST assay). The germline CDR1 and CDR2 sequences are DFQATT and SNEGSKA (reference sequence). CDR3 size: 11 residues. Points on this clonotype: Antigen: not known.

At the Johns Hopkins FTIC core, DNA taken from cultured CD4+ T cells was sequenced by way of the Oncomine TCR Beta short-read assay. TCRdb recomputed calls from the PCR reads with MiXCR, one row per CDR3 protein. The sample consists of approximately 21,000 distinct CDR3 sequences, roughly 47% of them appearing once. This sequence originates from a human donor who had recovered from COVID-19. This sequence joins TRBV20-1 and TRBJ1-1, with 7 bases aligning to TRBD1. The sample was CD4+ T cells from blood, cultured in vitro, taken before SARS-CoV-2 vaccination. The CDR3 DNA follows: TGCAGCCCCCTCAGGGGGACTGAAGCTTTCTTT. As protein: CSPLRGTEAFF.